Reported below is one T cell receptor (beta chain). What it recognizes is unknown. Unmatched junction bases numbered 8, after V lost 3 bases and J lost 1 base. In germline, CDR1 is MGHRA, CDR2 YSYEKL. The CDR3 loop spans 17 amino acids. The assay was immunoSEQ multiplex PCR, and TCRdb's table has in-frame clones only and misses some. The sample consists of under 40,000 clones, around 80% of them appearing once. The source of the sample is a study of T cells in narcolepsy. Whole-study findings and limits: Comparing one patient's CSF and blood CD4+ clonotypes highlighted HCRT- and TRIB2-specific autoreactive clonotypes. Reportedly, autoreactive clonotypes were serially detected in patients' blood but not controls'.

The chain is built from TRBV4-1 and TRBJ2-1; TRBD2 aligns across 8 bases. The clonotype comes from a human donor with narcolepsy. Sequenced sample: CD45RA- memory CD4+ T cells from PBMCs. The CDR3 coding sequence is TGCGCCAGCAGCCAGGTCCTAGCGGGCCTATCCTACAATGAGCAGTTCTTC. Translation gives CASSQVLAGLSYNEQFF.